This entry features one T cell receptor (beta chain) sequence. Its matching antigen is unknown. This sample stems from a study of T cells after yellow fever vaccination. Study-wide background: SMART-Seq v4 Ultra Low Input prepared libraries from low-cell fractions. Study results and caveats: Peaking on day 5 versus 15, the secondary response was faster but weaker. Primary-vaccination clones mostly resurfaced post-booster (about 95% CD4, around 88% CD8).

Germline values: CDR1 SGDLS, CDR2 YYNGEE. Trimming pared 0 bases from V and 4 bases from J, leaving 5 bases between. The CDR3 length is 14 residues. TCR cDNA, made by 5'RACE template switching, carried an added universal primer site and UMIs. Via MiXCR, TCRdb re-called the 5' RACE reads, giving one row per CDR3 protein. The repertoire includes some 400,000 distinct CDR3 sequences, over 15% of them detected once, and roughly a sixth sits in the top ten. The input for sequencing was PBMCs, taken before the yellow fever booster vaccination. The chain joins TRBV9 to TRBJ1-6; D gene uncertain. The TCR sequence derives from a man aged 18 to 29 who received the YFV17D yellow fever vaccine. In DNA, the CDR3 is TGTGCCAGCAGCGTAGCCCAGTATAATTCACCCCTCCACTTT. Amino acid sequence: CASSVAQYNSPLHF. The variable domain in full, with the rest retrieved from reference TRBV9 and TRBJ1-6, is DSGVTQTPKHLITATGQRVTLRCSPRSGDLSVYWYQQSLDQGLQFLIQYYNGEERAKGNILERFSAQQFPDLHSELNLSSLELGDSALYFCASSVAQYNSPLHFGNGTRLTVT.